This passage covers 4 T cell receptor beta chains from one sample sequenced in a study of T-cell memory formation after mild COVID-19. TCRdb ran MiXCR on the 5' RACE reads and lists one entry per CDR3 protein. The table includes about 350,000 distinct CDR3 sequences, approximately 15% detected once. The material sequenced was PBMCs or a T cell subset sorted from them (not recorded which). The receptors were sampled from a young man who had mild COVID-19 (a few samples of this study predate the infection). Cell type and time point are not known.

The chain combines TRBV4-1 with TRBJ2-7, with 7 nucleotides matching TRBD1. J was trimmed by 0 bases and V by 2 bases; bases with no gene match: 4. CDR1 is MGHRA and CDR2 is YSYEKL in the germline V gene. This CDR3 spans 15 amino acids. The chain's CDR3 is CASSQPDRFSYEQYF. CDR3 sequence (DNA): TGCGCCAGCAGCCAACCGGACAGGTTCTCCTACGAGCAGTACTTC.

This clonotype occurred a few times. The chain carries TRBV9 and TRBJ2-4; D unresolved. The CDR3 consists of 12 residues. Looked up from germline, CDR1 is SGDLS and CDR2 is YYNGEE. V lost 0 bases and J 10 bases, leaving 8 bases between the germline ends. CDR3 loop: CASSVVEGIQYF. CDR3 nucleotide sequence: TGTGCCAGCAGCGTAGTGGAAGGTATTCAGTACTTC.

There are a few counts of this clonotype. This chain uses TRBV20-1 with TRBJ2-3, with TRBD2 as a possible D gene (7 bases). The CDR3 consists of 15 residues. The germline V and J ends were trimmed by 6 bases and 0 bases, with 16 bases remaining between them. Looked up from germline, CDR1 is DFQATT and CDR2 is SNEGSKA (reference sequence). The CDR3 DNA reads TGCAGTGCCTTTGGGGGGGCTGGTAGCACAGATACGCAGTATTTT. Protein product: CSAFGGAGSTDTQYF.

The chain carries TRBV5-5 and TRBJ2-5, with D tentatively TRBD1 (6 bases). The CDR3 has 16 amino acids. V was shortened by 4 bases and J by 4 bases, with 20 bases between the two germline ends. Germline V CDR1 and CDR2: SGHKS, YYEKEE (reference sequence). The DNA for the CDR3 is TGTGCCAGCAGCAATGCAGGGGTGAGCTCGCCAGAGACCCAGTACTTC. Translation: CASSNAGVSSPETQYF. The full variable domain, rest sourced from reference TRBV5-5 and TRBJ2-5, is DAGVTQSPTHLIKTRGQQVTLRCSPISGHKSVSWYQQVLGQGPQFIFQYYEKEERGRGNFPDRFSARQFPNYSSELNVNALLLGDSALYLCASSNAGVSSPETQYFGPGTRLLVL.